Sequencing of this TCR beta chain was carried out in a study of T cell responses to AZD1222 COVID-19 vaccine. Repertoires were generated with immunoSEQ multiplex PCR, while TCRdb's copy carries only in-frame clones and drops some. The table shows about 150,000 clones, with approximately 83% occurring only once. Germline V lookup: CDR1 MNHEY, CDR2 SMNVEV (reference sequence). The junction had 7 bases not matched to a gene; V was cut back by 3 bases and J by 4 bases. There are 16 residues in the CDR3. V is TRBV27 and J is TRBJ2-2; 8 positions agree with TRBD1. The TCR was taken from an adult in good health. The sample in question was peripheral blood, obtained on day 0 of AZD1222 vaccination. The CDR3 here is CASSFGQGMGTGELFF. CDR3 in DNA: TGTGCCAGCAGTTTCGGACAGGGCATGGGCACCGGGGAGCTGTTTTTT.